Sequencing of this TCR beta chain was carried out in a study of shared clonotypes between healthy human individuals. Overall study context: Each donor had three CD4 naive, three CD4 memory, two CD8 naive and one CD8 memory plate.

Whole-study findings and limits: Blood was the only sampled material, and tissue repertoires likely differ.

The investigators split CD4+ cells into a CD45RA+ naive subset and a CD45RA-negative memory subset. The CDR3 length is 16 residues. V was clipped by 0 bases and J by 5 bases; unmatched bases: 8. CDR1 is MGHRA, CDR2 YSYEKL, per germline. For every subset, genomic DNA was evenly distributed across several immunoSEQ plates. The table came from immunoSEQ multiplex PCR; TCRdb's copy has only in-frame clones and leaves some out. Seen here are over a million clones, approximately 98% observed once, and the top ten hold roughly 0.4%. In the case of this clone: The target antigen is unknown.

The receptor was isolated from a man aged 25-40 years in good health. The chain has TRBV4-1 and TRBJ2-5, with TRBD2 matching over 8 bases. The specimen was naive CD4+ T cells sorted from blood. This sample's subset: CD45RA+ positively selected. The CDR3 sequence is CASSQDGGGREETQYF. The CDR3 region has the DNA TGCGCCAGCAGCCAAGACGGCGGGGGGCGCGAGGAGACCCAGTACTTC.